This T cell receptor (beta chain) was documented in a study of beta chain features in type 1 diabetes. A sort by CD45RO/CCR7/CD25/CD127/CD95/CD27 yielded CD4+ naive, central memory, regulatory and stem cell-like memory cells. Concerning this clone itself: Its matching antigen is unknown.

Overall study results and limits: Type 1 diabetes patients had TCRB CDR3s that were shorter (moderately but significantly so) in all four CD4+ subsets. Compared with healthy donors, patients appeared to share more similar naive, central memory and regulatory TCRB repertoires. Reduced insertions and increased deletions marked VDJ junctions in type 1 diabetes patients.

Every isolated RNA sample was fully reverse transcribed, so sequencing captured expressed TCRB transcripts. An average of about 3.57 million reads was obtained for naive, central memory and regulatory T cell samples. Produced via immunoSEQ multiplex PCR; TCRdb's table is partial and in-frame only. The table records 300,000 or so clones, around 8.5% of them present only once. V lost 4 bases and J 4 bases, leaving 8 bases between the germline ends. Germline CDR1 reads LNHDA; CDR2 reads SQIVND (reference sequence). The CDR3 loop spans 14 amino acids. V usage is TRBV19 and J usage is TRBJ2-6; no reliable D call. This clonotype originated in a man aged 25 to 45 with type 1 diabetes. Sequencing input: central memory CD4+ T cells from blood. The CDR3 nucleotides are TGTGCCAGTAGTACCCTGGCGGGGGCCAACGTCCTGACTTTC. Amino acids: CASSTLAGANVLTF.